A single sample gave rise to the 22 T cell receptor beta chains below, sequenced in a study of T cell responses to AZD1222 COVID-19 vaccine. The method was immunoSEQ multiplex PCR; TCRdb's version includes in-frame clones alone and lacks a portion of them. The sample includes more than 150,000 clones, around 90% of them seen just once. The material sequenced was peripheral blood, taken on day 0 of AZD1222 vaccination. The receptor set was obtained from an adult in good health.

The chain uses TRBV28 and TRBJ1-3; D unresolved. Germline CDR1 and CDR2: MDHEN and SYDVKM. With 2 bases removed from V and 4 bases from J, the gap between germline ends came to 15 bases. The CDR3 extends over 16 amino acids. For the CDR3, the DNA is TGTGCCAGCAGTTTAGACGGCCGATCCTCAGGAAACACCATATATTTT. Protein: CASSLDGRSSGNTIYF.

The chain couples TRBV4-1 to TRBJ1-5; possible D gene TRBD1, 6 bases. This CDR3 has 18 amino acids. V was shortened by 4 bases and J by 0 bases, with 19 bases between the two germline ends. Germline CDR1 reads MGHRA; CDR2 reads YSYEKL. The CDR3: CASSRQGKMVYSNQPQHF. The CDR3 DNA reads TGCGCCAGCAGCCGGCAGGGGAAAATGGTGTATAGCAATCAGCCCCAGCATTTT.

This clone was detected only a few times. This rearrangement joins TRBV5-5 to TRBJ2-1; D is possibly TRBD2 (5 bases). This CDR3 is 13 amino acids long. The V end lost 1 base, the J end lost 9 bases, and 11 bases lay between the germline ends. Germline CDR1 reads SGHKS; CDR2 reads YYEKEE (reference sequence). CDR3: CASSLLAGLEQFF. The CDR3, as DNA: TGTGCCAGCAGCTTGCTGGCGGGCCTTGAGCAGTTCTTC.

The chain couples TRBV10-3 to TRBJ1-5; D remains unclear. The ends were cut back, 4 bases at V and 7 bases at J, with 14 bases in the middle. CDR1 and CDR2 from the germline V gene are ENHRY and SYGVKD. This CDR3 is 14 amino acids long. The chain's CDR3 is CAISGSLGEQPQHF. DNA for the CDR3: TGTGCCATCAGTGGCTCTTTGGGTGAACAGCCCCAGCATTTT.

A few counts support this clone. The genes are TRBV7-2 and TRBJ2-7, with TRBD2 identical over 13 bases. The germline CDR1 and CDR2 sequences are SGHTA and FQGNSA. The CDR3 totals 17 residues. The J segment lost 2 bases and the V segment lost 1 base, leaving 5 bases of the junction unmatched. CDR3 protein: CASSLGGLAGPPYEQYF. Here the CDR3 DNA reads TGTGCCAGCAGCTTAGGGGGACTAGCGGGACCGCCCTACGAGCAGTACTTC. Combining the CDR3 with reference TRBV7-2 and TRBJ2-7 gives the whole variable domain GAGVSQSPSNKVTEKGKDVELRCDPISGHTALYWYRQSLGQGLEFLIYFQGNSAPDKSGLPSDRFSAERTGGSVSTLTIQRTQQEDSAVYLCASSLGGLAGPPYEQYFGPGTRLTVT.

Details on this clone: One junction end disagrees with the germline gene, perhaps due to a read error. The chain combines TRBV19 with TRBJ1-1, with D unresolved. CDR1 and CDR2 (germline): LNHDA, SQIVND (reference sequence). The CDR3 totals 14 residues. The CDR3 region is CASSIAPDGLATNF. In nucleotides, the CDR3 is TGTGCCAGTAGTATTGCCCCGGACGGGCTAGCCACCAACTTT.

V and J are TRBV6-5 and TRBJ2-3, with 9 bases that match TRBD2. This CDR3 has 13 amino acids. In germline, CDR1 is MNHEY, CDR2 SVGAGI. V shed 7 bases and J 5 bases; nucleotides not matched to a gene: 4. CDR3 nucleotide sequence: TGTGCCAGCACCCAAGCGGGGGGAGATACGCAGTATTTT. It yields the protein CASTQAGGDTQYF.

The rearrangement joins TRBV18 to TRBJ2-3, with D perhaps being TRBD1 or TRBD2 (5 bases each). Deletions cut 6 bases from V and 5 bases from J, with 12 bases between. Germline V gene lookup returns CDR1 KGHSH and CDR2 LQKENI. The CDR3 is 13 residues long. The CDR3 sequence is CASSARGEDTQYF. Written as DNA, the CDR3 is TGTGCCAGCTCCGCGAGGGGAGAAGATACGCAGTATTTT.

The rearrangement joins TRBV18 to TRBJ2-1, with D maybe TRBD1 (5 bases). CDR1 KGHSH and CDR2 LQKENI come from the germline V gene. V lost 6 bases and J lost 5, with 14 bases in between. There are 14 residues in the CDR3. CDR3 nucleotides: TGTGCCAGCTCCCGGTCCTTGGGGCACAATGAGCAGTTCTTC. Residues: CASSRSLGHNEQFF.

V is TRBV10-3 and J is TRBJ1-4; D is uncertain. The CDR3 extends over 14 amino acids. Germline CDR1 is ENHRY and CDR2 is SYGVKD. Trimming stripped 7 bases from V and 5 bases from J, with 14 bases between. The CDR3 DNA reads TGTGCCATCACGTCCAGCCCGAACAATGAAAAACTGTTTTTT. It encodes CAITSSPNNEKLFF.

This chain uses TRBV28 with TRBJ2-5; 10 nucleotides match TRBD2. The V gene's germline CDR1 is MDHEN and CDR2 SYDVKM. This CDR3 spans 17 amino acids. Trimming took 6 bases from V and 5 from J; bases not matched to a gene: 15. The CDR3 DNA reads TGTGCCAGCAGCCTCCCCACAGCGGGGGGGGAATTGGAGACCCAGTACTTC. Translating gives CASSLPTAGGELETQYF.

This chain links TRBV9 with TRBJ2-3; the match to TRBD1 covers 7 bases. Trimming took 6 bases from V and 0 from J; bases not matched to a gene: 16. The CDR3 sequence is 18 residues long. From germline, CDR1 is SGDLS and CDR2 YYNGEE. CDR3 region: CASNSRGGNFDSTDTQYF. Written as DNA, the CDR3 is TGTGCCAGCAACAGTCGAGGGGGCAACTTCGATAGCACAGATACGCAGTATTTT. The complete variable domain, with remaining parts taken from reference TRBV9 and TRBJ2-3, reads DSGVTQTPKHLITATGQRVTLRCSPRSGDLSVYWYQQSLDQGLQFLIQYYNGEERAKGNILERFSAQQFPDLHSELNLSSLELGDSALYFCASNSRGGNFDSTDTQYFGPGTRLTVL.

The J gene is TRBJ2-2, the V gene TRBV18; possibly TRBD2 for D (5 bases). The germline V gene has CDR1 KGHSH and CDR2 LQKENI. V was pared by 3 bases and J by 5 bases, with 16 bases between. CDR3 length equals 16 residues. CDR3 residues: CASSPPSRTLTGELFF. In nucleotides, the CDR3 is TGTGCCAGCTCACCTCCTTCCCGGACTCTAACCGGGGAGCTGTTTTTT.

The genes are TRBV6-1 and TRBJ1-6; D is perhaps TRBD1 (5 bases). Trimming took 4 bases from V and 1 from J, leaving 14 bases between them. The germline gives CDR1 MNHNS, CDR2 SASEGT. The CDR3 spans 17 residues. CDR3 region: CASSVPLGGSYNSPLHF. The DNA of the CDR3 is TGTGCCAGCAGTGTTCCTCTCGGGGGTTCCTATAATTCACCCCTCCACTTT.

The chain uses TRBV30 and TRBJ1-1; D is unresolved. With 0 bases removed from V and 11 bases from J, the gap between germline ends came to 16 bases. The CDR3 runs 13 residues. Germline assignment: CDR1 GTSNPN and CDR2 SVGIG (reference sequence). The CDR3 loop reads CAWSVNVVLAAFF. As DNA, the CDR3 is TGTGCCTGGAGTGTAAATGTGGTTCTGGCGGCTTTCTTT. Variable domain in full (rest from reference TRBV30 and TRBJ1-1): SQTIHQWPATLVQPVGSPLSLECTVEGTSNPNLYWYRQAAGRGLQLLFYSVGIGQISSEVPQNLSASRPQDRQFILSSKKLLLSDSGFYLCAWSVNVVLAAFFGQGTRLTVV.

The genes are TRBV10-2 and TRBJ2-3, with 8 bases identical to TRBD1. The ends lost 3 bases at V and 3 bases at J; junction bases unmatched: 5. CDR1 and CDR2 from the germline V gene are WSHSY and SAAADI. This CDR3 has 15 residues. The CDR3 reads CASSEPGGATDTQYF. DNA for the CDR3: TGCGCCAGCAGTGAACCAGGGGGCGCGACAGATACGCAGTATTTT.

The chain carries TRBV7-8 and TRBJ2-7; unclear D gene. Germline V gives CDR1 SGHVS, CDR2 FQNEAQ. The CDR3 length is 15 residues. Deletions cut 2 bases from V and 7 bases from J, with 18 bases between. The CDR3 protein is CASSLQFVIAAEQYF. DNA of the CDR3: TGTGCCAGCAGCTTACAATTCGTAATTGCGGCGGAGCAGTACTTC. The variable domain in full, with the rest retrieved from reference TRBV7-8 and TRBJ2-7, is GAGVSQSPRYKVAKRGQDVALRCDPISGHVSLFWYQQALGQGPEFLTYFQNEAQLDKSGLPSDRFFAERPEGSVSTLKIQRTQQEDSAVYLCASSLQFVIAAEQYFGPGTRLTVT.

The J gene is TRBJ1-6, the V gene TRBV5-1; D is uncertain. This CDR3 comprises 13 residues. Trimming left V 0 bases short and J 6 bases short, with 4 bases between. CDR1 and CDR2 from the germline V gene are SGHRS and YFSETQ. This chain's CDR3 is CASSLVGNSPLHF. The CDR3 bases are TGCGCCAGCAGCTTGGTCGGTAATTCACCCCTCCACTTT.

J is TRBJ1-1 and V is TRBV7-9, with a weak D call TRBD1 (5 bases). V was clipped by 3 bases and J by 1 base, with 12 bases between them. The CDR3 sequence is 15 residues long. The germline V gene has CDR1 SEHNR and CDR2 FQNEAQ (reference sequence). For the CDR3, the DNA is TGTGCCAGCAGCTTGCGAGGTCAGGGGAACACTGAAGCTTTCTTT. Its protein is CASSLRGQGNTEAFF.

The chain couples TRBV15 to TRBJ2-7, with D possibly being TRBD2 (5 bases). Between the trimmed V and J ends, which lost 5 bases and 6 bases, there was a span of 17 bases. Germline V gene lookup returns CDR1 LNHNV and CDR2 YYDKDF (reference sequence). The CDR3 runs to 14 residues. The CDR3 sequence: CATSLTREGSEQYF. CDR3 DNA sequence: TGTGCCACCAGCCTTACCCGCGAGGGATCCGAGCAGTACTTC.

The chain has TRBV29-1 and TRBJ1-2; 8 bases map to TRBD1. Germline V gives CDR1 SQVTM, CDR2 ANQGSEA. The ends lost 0 bases at V and 7 bases at J; junction bases unmatched: 4. The CDR3 runs to 13 residues. The CDR3 spells CSVEDQQGGGYTF. The CDR3 region has the DNA TGCAGCGTTGAAGATCAACAGGGGGGTGGCTACACCTTC.

The gene calls are TRBV2 and TRBJ1-1; D remains unclear. The CDR3 extends over 14 amino acids. The V end lost 8 bases, the J end lost 1 base, and 14 bases lay between the germline ends. Per the germline V gene, CDR1 is SNHLY and CDR2 is FYNNEI. In nucleotides, the CDR3 is TGTGCCAGCGACTTAAGACGGTCGAACACTGAAGCTTTCTTT. Its protein is CASDLRRSNTEAFF.